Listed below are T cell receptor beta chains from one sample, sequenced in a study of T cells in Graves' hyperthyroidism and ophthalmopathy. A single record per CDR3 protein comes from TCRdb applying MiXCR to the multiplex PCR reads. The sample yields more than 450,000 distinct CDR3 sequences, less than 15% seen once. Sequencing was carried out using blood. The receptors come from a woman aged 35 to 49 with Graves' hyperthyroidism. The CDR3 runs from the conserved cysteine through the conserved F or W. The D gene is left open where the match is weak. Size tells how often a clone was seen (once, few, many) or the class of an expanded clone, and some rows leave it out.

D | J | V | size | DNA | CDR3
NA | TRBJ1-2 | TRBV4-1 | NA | TGCGCCAGCAGCCCCGACCAGGGTTCTAACTATGGCTACACCTTC | CASSPDQGSNYGYTF
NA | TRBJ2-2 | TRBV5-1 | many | TGCGCCAGCAGCTTGGCCGCTGTGGACACCGGGGAGCTGTTTTTT | CASSLAAVDTGELFF
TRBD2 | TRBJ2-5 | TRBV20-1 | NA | TGCAGTGCTAGAGATACGGCCCCTAGCGGGAGCCTCGGGACCCAGTACTTC | CSARDTAPSGSLGTQYF
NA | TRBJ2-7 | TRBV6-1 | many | TGTGCCAGCAGTGAAGTCGCAGGCCCCTACGAGCAGTACTTC | CASSEVAGPYEQYF
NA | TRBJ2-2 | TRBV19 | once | TGTGCCAGTAGCCTAGACAGAAACACCGGGGAGCTGCTTTTT | CASSLDRNTGELLF
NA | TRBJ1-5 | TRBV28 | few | TGTGCCAGCAGTGTCCGACAGAGGCCCCAGCATTTT | CASSVRQRPQHF
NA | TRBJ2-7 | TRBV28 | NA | TGTGCCAGCGGCTTAGGGGGTGTCGAGCAGTACTTC | CASGLGGVEQYF
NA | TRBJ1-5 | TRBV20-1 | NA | TGCAGTGCTAGGGAGGGGGACCAGCCCCAGCATTTT | CSAREGDQPQHF
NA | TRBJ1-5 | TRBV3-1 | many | TGTGCCAGCAGCCAAGGAGATACGGGTCAGCATTTT | CASSQGDTGQHF
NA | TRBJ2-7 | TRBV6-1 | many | TGTGCCAGCGGGGGGTACTGGGAGCAGTACTTC | CASGGYWEQYF
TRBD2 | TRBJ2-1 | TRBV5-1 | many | TGCGCCAGCAGCATCCTAGCGGGAGGGCCAAATGAGCAGTTCTTC | CASSILAGGPNEQFF
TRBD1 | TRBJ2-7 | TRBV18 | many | TGTGCCAGCTCACCAACGACAGGGAACTACGAGCAGTACTTC | CASSPTTGNYEQYF
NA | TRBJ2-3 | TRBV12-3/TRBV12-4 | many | TGTGCCAGCAGTTTTACGGGAGATACGCAGTATTTT | CASSFTGDTQYF
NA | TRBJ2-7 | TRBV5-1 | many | TGCGCCAGCAGCTTGGCCGGCGGGGGCAGCTACGAGCAGTACTTC | CASSLAGGGSYEQYF
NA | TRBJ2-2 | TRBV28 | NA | TGTGCCACCCGAGTGCTAGTTGATTCCGGGGAGCTGTTTTTT | CATRVLVDSGELFF
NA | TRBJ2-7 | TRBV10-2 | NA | TGCGCCAGCAGGGACAGCAGGAGCTCCTACGAGCAGTACTTC | CASRDSRSSYEQYF
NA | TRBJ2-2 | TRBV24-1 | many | TGTGCCACCAGTGGCACAAGAGCGAACACCGGGGAGCTGTTTTTT | CATSGTRANTGELFF
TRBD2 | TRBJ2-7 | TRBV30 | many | TGTGCCTGGAGTTCGGGACTAGCGGATTACGAGCAGTACTTC | CAWSSGLADYEQYF
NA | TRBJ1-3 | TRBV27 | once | NA | CASSFGPGPSGNTIYF
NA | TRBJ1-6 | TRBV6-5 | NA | TGTGCCAGCAGTTACTCGCCGCCCAGACCTTCGGGTTCACCCCTCCACTTT | CASSYSPPRPSGSPLHF
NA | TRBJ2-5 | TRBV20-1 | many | TGCAGTGCAATCGGGACATCGAAAGAGACCCAGTACTTC | CSAIGTSKETQYF
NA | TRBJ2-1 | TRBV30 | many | TGTGGGTTGGGCGGGGCTCTGTACAATGAGCAGTTCTTC | CGLGGALYNEQFF
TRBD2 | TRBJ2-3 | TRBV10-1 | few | TGCGCCAGCAGTGCGACTAGCGGGGGCACAGATACGCAGTATTTT | CASSATSGGTDTQYF
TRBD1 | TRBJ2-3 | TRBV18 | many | TGTGCCAGCTCGGCGACAGGGGGCCCAGATACGCAGTATTTT | CASSATGGPDTQYF
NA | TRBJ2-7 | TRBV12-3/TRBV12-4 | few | TGTGCCGGCAGTTTAAGGGGGGAGTCCTACGAGCAGTACTTC | CAGSLRGESYEQYF
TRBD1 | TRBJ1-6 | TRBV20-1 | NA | TGCAGTGCTCCCAGGGGGCTCTATTCACCCCTCCACTTT | CSAPRGLYSPLHF
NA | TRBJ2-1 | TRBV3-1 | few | TGTGCCAGCAGCCAAATCCGGAATGAGCAGTTCTTC | CASSQIRNEQFF
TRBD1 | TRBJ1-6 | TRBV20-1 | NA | TGCAGTGCTAGGACAGGGGTTTTTTATAATTCACCCCTCCACTTT | CSARTGVFYNSPLHF
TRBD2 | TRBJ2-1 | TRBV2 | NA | TGTGCCAGCAGTTTATTTGCTAGCGGGGGGTACAATGAGCAGTTCTTC | CASSLFASGGYNEQFF
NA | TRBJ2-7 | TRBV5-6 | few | TGTGCCAGCAGCGGGGGGCAGGTTGAAGACGAGCAGTACTTC | CASSGGQVEDEQYF
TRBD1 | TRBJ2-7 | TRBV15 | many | TGTGCCACCAGCAGGCTCGACAGGGTTTCGTACGAGCAGTACTTC | CATSRLDRVSYEQYF
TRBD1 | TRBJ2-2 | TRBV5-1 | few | TGCGCCAGCGAACCGGGACAGCACACCGGGGAGCTGTTTTTT | CASEPGQHTGELFF
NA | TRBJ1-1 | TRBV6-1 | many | TGTGCCAGCACCACCCCGACGGGGATGAACACTGAAGCTTTCTTT | CASTTPTGMNTEAFF
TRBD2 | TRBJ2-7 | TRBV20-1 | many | TGCAGTGCTAGAGACCCCGGGGGGGGTGAGTCCTACGAGCAGTACTTC | CSARDPGGGESYEQYF
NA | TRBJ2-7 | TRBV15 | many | TGTGCCACCGGGTTCACAGGGAGCTACGAGCAGTACTTC | CATGFTGSYEQYF
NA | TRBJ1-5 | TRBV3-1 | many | TGTGCCAGCAGCCAAGAAGGCAGGGTTGATCAGCCCCAGCATTTT | CASSQEGRVDQPQHF
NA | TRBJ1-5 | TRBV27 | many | TGTGCCAGCAGTTTAACCCCCCCAGGGTACATAGGTCAGCCCCAGCATTTT | CASSLTPPGYIGQPQHF